The T cell receptor (beta chain) described here comes from a study of spatial heterogeneity in lung cancer (dated by TCRdb to about 2019). About the full investigation: Donors were around 71 patients with early-stage, untreated non-small cell lung cancer from the lung TRACERx cohort. Follow-up PBMC samples were sequenced whenever available, with a median time to follow-up of approximately 2 years after resection. Beta-chain transcripts were consistently detected in greater numbers than alpha-chain transcripts, which likely reflects a higher abundance of beta-chain transcripts. In the raw uncorrected reads, each unique combination of TCR and UMI appeared more than ten times on average. TCR alpha and beta repertoires were quantitatively compared across multiple tumor regions, matched nontumor lung and blood in non-small cell lung cancer. Nonsynonymous mutation counts, determined by whole-exome sequencing of tumor tissue, were related to TCR repertoire features. Both alpha and beta chains were TCR-sequenced in 200 or so tumor regions, approximately 64 matched nontumor lung samples and around 54 PBMC samples obtained at surgery.

The time point label here, explained by the study, means: blood at routine non-recurrence follow-up after resection. Whole RNA extracted from tumor and nontumor lung tissue, or from cryopreserved PBMC samples, was used for TCR sequencing without cell sorting. Only patients with enough RNA available from two or more tumor regions were chosen for TCR sequencing. The trim is 9 bases for V and 0 bases for J, with a gap of 21 bases between the germline ends. Including the terminal cysteine and phenylalanine, the CDR3 comprises 16 residues. Only CDR3 DNA is held: 48 bases, read in frame from base 1. CDR1 and CDR2 (SGHRS, YFSETQ) derive from the germline V gene. The sample holds many counts of this clonotype. Its target antigen remains unknown. The input lacks base qualities; no much larger clone sits a single base away. Library generation was performed with 5' RACE. Sequencing relied on a NextSeq 500. The TCR library protocol attached a unique molecular identifier to each TCR cDNA molecule to allow correction of PCR and sequencing errors. Regarding the original processing steps: Decombinator tools were used for TCR identification, UMI-based error correction and CDR3 extraction. TCRs above a frequency of 2 per 1,000, corresponding to the top 1% of the tumor frequency distribution, were defined as expanded. Renyi diversity was computed with the R vegan package after each repertoire had been subsampled 100 times to 5,000 TCRs. CDR3 similarity networks were built from amino acid triplet string-kernel similarity, connecting CDR3s with pairwise similarity above 0.82. TCRdb reprocessing: public reads trimmed at Q25 with fastp, clones called with MiXCR, in-frame beta chains kept. Merged by CDR3 protein, the rows form single entries marked with the most common genes and DNA. The authors' filters were not applied to this entry. This sample gives 27,000 or so distinct CDR3 sequences in total; roughly 5% of them show up just once. Of the sample, about 24% falls within the top ten clones.

General study outcomes and caveats: Ubiquitous expanded tumor TCRs showed up in blood more often at tumor resection than at routine follow-up. Additional single-cell paired TCR alpha and beta sequencing was considered necessary to confirm, at a functional level, the hypothesis that regional TCRs recognize regional mutations. Only 15 or so patients were included in the comparisons of baseline and follow-up blood repertoires.

The chain joins TRBV5-1 to TRBJ1-1; a weak D assignment points to TRBD1 (5 bases agree). This specimen was PBMCs, taken at follow-up. The clonotype comes from a female donor with early-stage non-small cell lung cancer. The CDR3 region reads CANTQGRTDMNTEAFF. DNA sequence: TGCGCCAACACCCAGGGACGGACGGATATGAACACTGAAGCTTTCTTT. Where the CDR3 stops, the reference TRBV5-1 and TRBJ1-1 genes take over; the full variable domain is KAGVTQTPRYLIKTRGQQVTLSCSPISGHRSVSWYQQTPGQGLQFLFEYFSETQRNKGNFPGRFSGRQFSNSRSEMNVSTLELGDSALYLCANTQGRTDMNTEAFFGQGTRLTVV.